Sequencing of this T cell receptor beta chain was carried out in a study of CD8 T cells in ankylosing spondylitis. The length of the CDR3 is 13 residues. The germline V gene has CDR1 DFQATT and CDR2 SNEGSKA (reference sequence). The V gene lost 1 base and the J gene lost 7 bases, with 14 bases spanning the gap. TCRdb re-called the 5' RACE reads with MiXCR, one entry per CDR3 protein. This table holds 250,000 or so distinct CDR3 sequences, roughly a quarter found once. The rearrangement uses TRBV20-1 and TRBJ2-7; possibly TRBD1 for D (7 bases). The source of this sequence is a male donor with ankylosing spondylitis or in good health (not recorded which). What was sequenced was blood, either unsorted or a sorted T cell fraction (not recorded which). The CDR3 bases are TGCAGTGCTAGAGCGGAGGGGGCGGGTGAGCAGTACTTC. Translating gives CSARAEGAGEQYF.